Detailed here is one TCR beta chain. This clone's antigen is unknown. No base quality values were provided; no much bigger clone lies one nucleotide off. In total, approximately 690 healthy bone marrow donors made up the cohort. At the time of sampling, all cohort members were nominally healthy, though unrecorded immune exposures were likely present. The donor was CMV seropositive and belonged to the group of about 290 seropositive cohort members. Each donor provided a peripheral blood sample, and peripheral blood mononuclear cells were used for TCR beta sequencing. Genomic DNA was extracted from the blood cell samples with the Qiagen DNeasy Blood Extraction Kit. Library preparation used the immunoSEQ multiplex PCR assay. A mixture of 60 forward primers for TCR Vbeta segments and 13 reverse primers for TCR Jbeta segments was used in the multiplex PCR. Amplification of the CDR3 region of rearranged TCR beta genes was performed with a multiplex PCR assay on genomic DNA. On the Illumina HiSeq System, the amplified TCR beta libraries were sequenced as 87-base-pair reads. On the authors' methods: Across the 700 or so repertoires, a later analysis counted tens of millions of unique TCR beta chains, roughly 11 million of which were shared by at least two donors. Raw reads were error-corrected and collapsed into unique sequences with a nearest-neighbor algorithm that merged closely related sequences to remove PCR and sequencing errors. Alignment of CDR3 sequences to IMGT reference sequences was used to assign V, D and J gene segments. Each retained sequence needed at least a six-nucleotide match to both a V gene segment and a J gene segment. Rearrangements were classified as productive when the CDR3 lacked stop codons and remained in frame with V and J, and all other rearrangements were classified as non-productive. CDR3 was defined according to IMGT convention as the region running from the second conserved V-encoded cysteine to the conserved J-encoded phenylalanine. The earlier analysis of about 590 of the donors excluded sequences that lacked an unambiguous match to a single V gene segment. In an earlier analysis of some 590 of the donors, V segments were called functional above 56.7% productive rearrangements and were called segregating when the between-donor standard deviation exceeded 5%. A statistical classification framework was developed to diagnose cytomegalovirus status using the catalog of TCR beta chain sequences. A later analysis assigned V and J genes by comparing TCR nucleotide sequences with IMGT/GENE-DB human TR gene sequences. In a later analysis, CDR3 sequences and most-parsimonious VDJ recombination scenarios were assigned using the TCRdist pipeline. In a later analysis, every TCR beta chain was defined by the combination of its CDR3 amino acid sequence and its V-gene family, and reads without a unique V-gene family were dropped. As a way to deal with suspected cross-contamination and a sequencing artifact, a later analysis dropped nearly 600 nucleotide sequences that were highly shared and had low generation probability. A later analysis calculated a clonal expansion index for each public chain from normalized within-repertoire ranks of inferred template counts. In a later analysis, generation probabilities were computed with a VDJ recombination model fitted to out-of-frame rearrangements, and the resulting probabilities were checked against IGoR. A later analysis scored TCR-TCR, TCR-HLA and TCR-CMV co-occurrence with hypergeometric tests, applying a repertoire-size bias correction to TCR pairs. To estimate false discovery rates, a later analysis permuted the HLA or CMV assignments 20 times. In a later analysis, co-occurring TCRs were grouped using DBSCAN, and TCRdist sequence similarity was added for clustering within HLA-allele-positive subsets. Repertoires with fewer than 30,000 or more than 120,000 public chains, plus five repertoires with anomalous nucleotide sharing, were excluded from co-occurrence clustering. Held by TCRdb, this immuneACCESS table contains in-frame sequences only and omits some clones. Under half of the omission traces to an unresolved V gene where checked; the cause of the rest is unknown. V and J calls and clone size are as listed in that table; D and trimming were resolved from the DNA. This sample is represented by around 120,000 clones; about 70% of them were singletons. About 2.6% of the sample rests with the top ten.

This specimen comes from a study of cytomegalovirus exposure and HLA in healthy donors (dated by TCRdb to about 2017). For the wider study: According to an earlier analysis of 450 to 650 of the donors, about 179 million T cells yielded some 110 million unique TCR beta sequences and about 300 Gb of sequence data. Besides the first cohort of roughly 700 subjects, a separate validation cohort made up of roughly 130 different subjects was used. Rather than drawing on any new phenotypic data, the later analysis identified candidate immune exposures from TCR beta sequences and the way those sequences occurred across donors. About five DR-DQ haplotypes were treated as single units for association and clustering because of strong linkage in the cohort. The study combined high-throughput TCR immunosequencing, statistical association of individual TCRs with disease status, and machine learning to predict cytomegalovirus infection status. Every discovery cohort repertoire had been produced on one sequencing platform. HLA typing included class I and class II loci at four-digit resolution. Of the approximately 370 genotyped donors, more than 75% were placed in the genetic ancestry cluster associated with self-reported Caucasian donors. The study profiled the T cell repertoires of about 720 subjects by immunosequencing and related them to cytomegalovirus serostatus. The study aimed to test whether signatures of past pathogen exposure could be identified by cataloging public T cell receptors. An earlier analysis of some 500 of the donors used high-throughput TCR beta sequencing to judge whether each TCR beta V gene segment behaved as functional or pseudogenic. Across approximately 420 genotyped donors of the cohort, an average of roughly 250,000 unique TCR beta nucleotide sequences per donor were sequenced, and 15% to 20% of those sequences were non-productive. Donor age, sex, ethnicity and CMV serostatus were collected together with the repertoire data. The number of typed donors differed by locus: about 620-640 for A, B, C, DRB1 and DQB1; 522 for DQA1; approximately 600 for DPA1; and roughly 450 for DPB1. Genome-wide SNP genotypes for about 65% of the roughly 670 donors were used in a later genetic analysis, which treated that subset as a discovery cohort. Approximately 300 gigabases of sequencing data and tens of millions of unique TCR sequences were included in an early release covering over 600 HLA-typed donors. To study patterns of TCR occurrence, a later analysis re-analyzed previously published TCR beta repertoires from 500 to 850 donors and added high-resolution HLA genotyping.

What the work shows at the level of the full study, not this receptor alone: The classifier was reported to diagnose cytomegalovirus status with high specificity and sensitivity in both the original and validation cohorts. In a later analysis, HLA-associated TCR beta chains were found to be more clonally expanded and to have lower generation probabilities than equally common non-associated chains. According to a later analysis, parvovirus B19, influenza, CMV and Epstein-Barr virus appeared linked to several top co-occurrence clusters. Broadly in line with IMGT annotations, most TCR beta V segments showed up in productive rearrangements about 87% or about 30% of the time in an earlier analysis of several hundred of the donors. Because counts were too low, roughly 18 rarely observed V segments, including chromosome 9 orphons, were left out of the earlier analysis of 500 to 650 of the donors. At a false discovery rate of 0.05, a later analysis linked around 15,000 TCR beta sequences to specific HLA alleles. Assigning TCR associations to individual alleles was difficult when HLA alleles, especially DR and DQ, strongly co-occurred. HLA typing was unavailable for some donors at each locus, so association tests used only the typed subset. V-gene and J-gene trimming of TCR beta chains was associated with a missense DCLRE1C variant in a later genetic analysis, and the association was replicated in an independent cohort. Across donors, most TCR sequences were observed very rarely, whereas some public TCRs were present in many individuals. A cluster of highly shared sequence variants was judged likely to represent a technical artifact of the sequencing pipeline. A further reported finding was that TCR beta sequences accurately predicted the HLA-A and HLA-B alleles for most subjects in the first cohort. The only immune exposure information available for the cohort was CMV serostatus. In a later analysis, the rate of TCR association differed among HLA loci, with DRB1 alleles having the most associated TCRs and HLA-C alleles having the fewest. Presence/absence analyses assumed roughly uniform sequencing depth across donors, an assumption that may not hold. It was suggested by the authors that the approach could potentially be generalized to other disease states and immunological phenotypes. A later genetic analysis reported fewer N-insertions in productive TCRs among donors in an Asian-associated ancestry cluster than the roughly 650-donor mean. Only TCR beta chains were sequenced in this cohort, and the absence of alpha or paired-chain data limited detectable features. Linkage disequilibrium might explain the correlated functional status among segregating V segments, but an unknown experimental factor could not be ruled out. The study listed 150 to 200 TCR beta chains as associated with cytomegalovirus. According to a later analysis, most CMV-associated TCR beta chains appeared to be HLA-restricted, and the HLA associations seemed to be driven largely by CMV exposure. A few of the identified cytomegalovirus-associated TCR beta chains were confirmed in vitro to be specific for cytomegalovirus antigens.

Sequenced material: PBMCs. The TCR was taken from a woman aged 60-75 years in good health and CMV-seropositive.

The DNA is as follows: TGTGCCAGTAGTAAAGGACTAGCGGGGGCCGACGAGCAGTACTTC. The translation is CASSKGLAGADEQYF. The rearranged chain carries TRBV19 and TRBJ2-7; the central 13 bases match TRBD2. From the cysteine up to the phenylalanine, the CDR3 has a length of 15 residues. The DNA shown is the 45-base CDR3, in frame from base 1. CDR1 LNHDA and CDR2 SQIVND are derived from the germline V gene (reference sequence). V is trimmed back by 4 bases and J by 5 bases, and the junction contains 5 bases that no gene match accounts for.